The source of this T cell receptor (beta chain) is a study of a mutant IDH1 vaccine in newly diagnosed glioma. Study at large: The patients were given eight vaccinations, one each in weeks 1, 3, 5, 7, 11, 15, 19 and 23. Of treated patients, roughly 62% were men and roughly 40% women, averaging around 42 years. Once 4-6 weeks had passed after radiotherapy alone, vaccination started, or it started with temozolomide cycles.

Points on this clone: The antigen is undetermined.

Broader study findings: Pseudoprogression appeared unlinked to shifts in leading peripheral T cell clonotypes.

Noted time point: week 11, during vaccination. What each vaccine dose contained was 300 ug of mutant IDH1 20-mer peptide, accompanied by topical imiquimod. Trimming removed 4 bases at V and 4 bases at J, with 8 bases between. Germline CDR1 and CDR2: SGHDT and YYEEEE. This CDR3 is 12 amino acids long. Here immunoSEQ multiplex PCR was the method, and the copy in TCRdb shows in-frame clones only, minus some. In the table there are around 65,000 clones, 80% of which are singletons. This material consisted of PBMCs, taken from a glioma patient whose treatment included an IDH1 peptide vaccine. V usage is TRBV5-6 and J usage is TRBJ1-1; D is unclear. The TCR originated in a man aged 45-65 years with glioma. CDR3 coding DNA: TGTGCCAGCAGCATACAGCGCACTGAAGCTTTCTTT. Amino acid sequence: CASSIQRTEAFF. Filled out from reference TRBV5-6 and TRBJ1-1, the complete variable domain reads DAGVTQSPTHLIKTRGQQVTLRCSPKSGHDTVSWYQQALGQGPQFIFQYYEEEERQRGNFPDRFSGHQFPNYSSELNVNALLLGDSALYLCASSIQRTEAFFGQGTRLTVV.